This T cell receptor (beta chain) stems from a study of cytomegalovirus exposure and HLA in healthy donors. On the study more broadly: Findings of an earlier analysis included under 140 million unique TCR beta sequences from 190 million or so T cells. Study-level points and caveats: The listing of 150 to 200 TCR beta chains classed them as cytomegalovirus-associated.

On this clone: The target antigen is unknown.

This CDR3 region has 15 residues. Germline assignment: CDR1 SGHKS and CDR2 YYEKEE (reference sequence). Trimming cost V 4 bases and J 4 bases, with 12 bases left between them. 60 Vbeta and 13 Jbeta primers were used in PCR. Method: immunoSEQ multiplex PCR; TCRdb's copy keeps in-frame clones and lacks some. Among about 81,000 clones listed, 77% were seen once. These donors counted as nominally healthy when sampled, but unrecorded immune exposures were likely. The chain is built from TRBV5-5 and TRBJ2-6, with a weak D call TRBD1 (6 bases). This sequence originates from a man aged 45 to 65 in good health and CMV-seropositive. Material: PBMCs. In nucleotides, the CDR3 is TGTGCCAGCAGCCTATCAGGGGACGGGGCCAACGTCCTGACTTTC. Amino acid sequence: CASSLSGDGANVLTF.